Below, 24 T cell receptor beta chains from the same sample are listed, as sequenced in a study of CD8 T cells in Susac syndrome. RNA in amounts of about 0.5 to 1 ug was reverse transcribed with random hexamers. TCRdb independently ran MiXCR on the immunoSEQ multiplex PCR reads; one entry per CDR3 protein. The repertoire holds approximately 230,000 distinct CDR3 sequences, with around 93% as singletons. Sequencing was performed on CD4+ T cells from PBMCs. All receptors derive from a human donor with multiple sclerosis.

The CDR3 region is CASSVGRGGNQPQHF. CDR3 coding DNA: TGTGCCAGCAGTGTTGGCAGGGGTGGCAATCAGCCCCAGCATTTT. V usage is TRBV2 and J usage is TRBJ1-5, with a weak D call TRBD1 (6 bases). CDR3 length: 15 amino acids. Per the germline V gene, CDR1 is SNHLY and CDR2 is FYNNEI. V was cut by 4 bases and J by 2 bases, with 12 bases left in between.

This rearrangement joins TRBV6-1 to TRBJ1-4; no clear D gene. This CDR3 spans 14 amino acids. CDR1 MNHNS and CDR2 SASEGT come from the germline V gene. Trimming took off 2 bases at V and 8 bases at J, with 12 bases between the two ends. CDR3 protein: CASSERSKAEKLFF. In nucleotides, the CDR3 is TGTGCCAGCAGTGAACGATCCAAAGCGGAAAAACTGTTTTTT.

As for this clonotype: A junction boundary mismatches the germline segment, possibly from a read error. The V gene is TRBV12-3 or TRBV12-4, the J gene TRBJ2-4, with D possibly matching TRBD1 (6 bases). This CDR3 spans 14 amino acids. CDR3 residues: CASSHRGSKNIRYF. Here the CDR3 DNA reads TGTGCCAGCAGTCATAGGGGGTCCAAAAACATTCGGTACTTC.

CDR3 protein: CASRGFNTEAFF. The CDR3 DNA is TGTGCCAGCAGGGGTTTTAACACTGAAGCTTTCTTT. The V call is TRBV14, the J call TRBJ1-1, with D unresolved. V dropped 6 bases and J dropped 2 bases, with 7 bases sitting between them. The CDR3 extends over 12 amino acids. Germline V gene lookup returns CDR1 SGHDN and CDR2 FVKESK.

J is TRBJ2-1 and V is TRBV3-1; D is tentatively TRBD1 or TRBD2 (5 bases each). This CDR3 spans 14 amino acids. V was clipped by 5 bases and J by 9 bases, with 17 bases between them. Per germline, CDR1 LGHDT and CDR2 YNNKEL (reference sequence). The CDR3 loop is CASSFGGGVSEQFF. Here the CDR3 DNA reads TGTGCCAGCAGCTTCGGTGGGGGAGTTAGTGAGCAGTTCTTC.

The chain has TRBV18 and TRBJ1-2, with 12 bases lining up with TRBD1. This CDR3 spans 15 amino acids. Germline loops: CDR1 KGHSH, CDR2 LQKENI. Losses at the gene ends were 2 bases for V and 4 bases for J; bases not matched to a gene: 2. This CDR3 is CASSPTGQGAYGYTF. The CDR3 coding sequence is TGTGCCAGCTCACCAACGGGACAGGGGGCCTATGGCTACACCTTC.

This chain links TRBV5-1 with TRBJ1-6; D is ambiguous. The ends were cut back, 2 bases at V and 7 bases at J, with 7 bases in the middle. This CDR3 comprises 13 residues. Germline V gene sequence: CDR1 SGHRS, CDR2 YFSETQ. CDR3 region: CASSFISNSPLHF. As DNA, the CDR3 is TGCGCCAGCAGCTTTATATCGAATTCACCCCTCCACTTT.

Comments on this clonotype: One end of the junction varies from germline; a read error may be responsible. This chain's CDR3 is CASSLSLAPETQYF. CDR3 coding DNA: TGTGCTAGCAGCCTCTCGTTAGCCCCAGAGACCCAGTACTTC. The V and J genes are TRBV7-7 and TRBJ2-5, with D uncertain. This CDR3 contains 14 residues. Germline V gives CDR1 SSHAT, CDR2 FNYEAQ (reference sequence).

The chain combines TRBV18 with TRBJ2-3, with a possible D match to TRBD2 (5 bases). V was trimmed by 8 bases and J by 4 bases, leaving 16 bases between them. This CDR3 spans 14 amino acids. Per germline, CDR1 KGHSH and CDR2 LQKENI. CDR3 sequence (DNA): TGTGCCAGCACACTCTCCCAGAGGGCAGATACGCAGTATTTT. Amino acids: CASTLSQRADTQYF.

CDR3 sequence (DNA): TGTGCCAGCACAAACACAGATACGCAGTATTTT. As protein: CASTNTDTQYF. The chain joins TRBV12-3 or TRBV12-4 to TRBJ2-3; D call uncertain. This CDR3 spans 11 amino acids. V was clipped by 7 bases and J by 2 bases, with 4 bases between them.

The rearrangement joins TRBV5-4 to TRBJ2-2; a weak D match, TRBD2 (6 bases). CDR3 length: 16 amino acids. Looked up from germline, CDR1 is SGHNT and CDR2 is YYREEE (reference sequence). V was trimmed by 4 bases and J by 4 bases, leaving 17 bases between them. DNA of the CDR3: TGTGCCAGCAGCGAGACTAGAAGGGCTAGCACCGGGGAGCTGTTTTTT. This encodes CASSETRRASTGELFF.

The chain recombines TRBV6-2 or TRBV6-3 with TRBJ1-1; TRBD1 matches 7 bases. J was trimmed by 1 base and V by 5 bases; bases with no gene match: 4. Germline CDR1 MNHEY, CDR2 SVGEGT. The CDR3 has 14 amino acids. CDR3 amino acids: CASSMTGQNTEAFF. The CDR3 DNA is TGTGCCAGCAGTATGACAGGGCAGAACACTGAAGCTTTCTTT.

This chain uses TRBV5-1 with TRBJ2-3; the D gene is possibly TRBD1 (6 bases). The CDR3 contains 15 residues. Germline V gene data show CDR1 as SGHRS and CDR2 as YFSETQ. V lost 2 bases to trimming and J lost 0 bases, with 10 bases between them. CDR3 in DNA: TGCGCCAGCAGCTTCCACAGGGATAGCACAGATACGCAGTATTTT. Protein product: CASSFHRDSTDTQYF.

The V and J genes are TRBV30 and TRBJ2-5; weak D call: TRBD2 (6 bases). Germline V gene lookup returns CDR1 GTSNPN and CDR2 SVGIG (reference sequence). With 4 bases removed from V and 2 bases from J, the gap between germline ends came to 11 bases. CDR3 length: 13 residues. The CDR3 sequence: CAWNGRNQETQYF. The CDR3 DNA is TGTGCCTGGAATGGGAGGAATCAAGAGACCCAGTACTTC.

Only a few counts were recorded for this clonotype. The chain links TRBV15 to TRBJ2-7, with 7 bases matching TRBD1. J gave up 3 bases and V 0 bases, and 2 bases lay outside the gene matches. This CDR3 contains 14 residues. Per germline, CDR1 LNHNV and CDR2 YYDKDF (reference sequence). CDR3 amino acids: CATSRDRDSYEQYF. The CDR3 bases are TGTGCCACCAGCAGAGATCGGGACAGCTACGAGCAGTACTTC.

This clonotype appeared once. The V call is TRBV25-1, the J call TRBJ2-3; D gene uncertain. V was shortened by 8 bases and J by 2 bases, with 14 bases between the two germline ends. Germline-derived CDR1 and CDR2 are MGHDK and SYGVNS. This CDR3 contains 14 residues. The CDR3 loop reads CASADLRHTDTQYF. In DNA, the CDR3 is TGTGCCAGCGCCGACTTACGCCACACAGATACGCAGTATTTT.

The V call is TRBV15, the J call TRBJ2-3, with 7 bases lining up with TRBD2. The V gene end was trimmed by 6 bases and the J gene end by 0 bases; junction bases not matched to a gene: 15. Germline V lookup: CDR1 LNHNV, CDR2 YYDKDF (reference sequence). This CDR3 region has 18 residues. CDR3 coding DNA: TGTGCCACCAGTAAGGGAGCGACGGGAGGAGTTAGCACAGATACGCAGTATTTT. This sequence encodes CATSKGATGGVSTDTQYF.

This clonotype turned up a few times. The chain combines TRBV6-4 with TRBJ1-5, with 7 nucleotides matching TRBD1. CDR1 and CDR2 (germline): MRHNA, SNTAGT. CDR3 length: 13 amino acids. The trim removed 10 bases at V and 4 bases at J, leaving 7 bases unmatched. The CDR3 reads CATQDRSNQPQHF. Written as DNA, the CDR3 is TGTGCCACCCAGGACAGGTCGAATCAGCCCCAGCATTTT.

The J gene is TRBJ2-1, the V gene TRBV9; D not certain. This CDR3 spans 15 amino acids. V was shortened by 5 bases and J by 0 bases, with 12 bases between the two germline ends. Germline CDR1 and CDR2: SGDLS and YYNGEE. CDR3 region: CASSADLSSYNEQFF. Here the CDR3 DNA reads TGTGCCAGCAGTGCCGACTTGAGCTCCTACAATGAGCAGTTCTTC.

J is TRBJ2-3 and V is TRBV6-5; no reliable D call. The germline V and J ends were trimmed by 6 bases and 0 bases, with 13 bases remaining between them. Germline-derived CDR1 and CDR2 are MNHEY and SVGAGI. CDR3 length: 15 residues. The DNA for the CDR3 is TGTGCCAGCAGCCATACTCGCAGCAGCACAGATACGCAGTATTTT. Translation gives CASSHTRSSTDTQYF.

The chain recombines TRBV20-1 with TRBJ2-5, with TRBD1 identical over 8 bases. CDR3 size: 14 residues. Germline V gives CDR1 DFQATT, CDR2 SNEGSKA (reference sequence). Trimming at V came to 6 bases and at J to 4 bases, leaving 10 bases not matched to a gene. CDR3 sequence (DNA): TGCAGTGCCCCCCGGGCAGGGGGCGGAGAGACCCAGTACTTC. It codes for CSAPRAGGGETQYF.

The V and J genes are TRBV4-1 and TRBJ2-1, with 8 bases that match TRBD1. V gave up 1 base and J gave up 4 bases; unmatched junction bases: 9. This CDR3 is built from 17 residues. CDR1 MGHRA and CDR2 YSYEKL come from the germline V gene. CDR3 DNA: TGCGCCAGCAGCCAAGGTTCGGGGACAGGTCCGTACAATGAGCAGTTCTTC. It specifies CASSQGSGTGPYNEQFF.

The chain carries TRBV5-8 and TRBJ1-3; D is undetermined. V was pared by 3 bases and J by 0 bases, with 10 bases between. Germline loops: CDR1 SGHTS, CDR2 YDEGEE. The CDR3 sequence is 15 residues long. Here the CDR3 reads CASSSRAGSGNTIYF. The CDR3 bases are TGTGCCAGCAGCTCCCGGGCCGGCTCTGGAAACACCATATATTTT. The full variable domain, its missing parts supplied by reference TRBV5-8 and TRBJ1-3, is EAGVTQSPTHLIKTRGQQATLRCSPISGHTSVYWYQQALGLGLQFLLWYDEGEERNRGNFPPRFSGRQFPNYSSELNVNALELEDSALYLCASSSRAGSGNTIYFGEGSWLTVV.

The rearrangement links TRBV5-1 to TRBJ1-2; possible D gene TRBD1, 5 bases. CDR1 is SGHRS, CDR2 YFSETQ, per germline. The V and J ends lost 3 bases and 3 bases respectively, with 12 bases between them. This CDR3 is built from 14 residues. CDR3 DNA: TGCGCCAGCAGCTCGCAGGGCATGGACTATGGCTACACCTTC. Residues: CASSSQGMDYGYTF. The full variable domain, completed using reference TRBV5-1 and TRBJ1-2, is KAGVTQTPRYLIKTRGQQVTLSCSPISGHRSVSWYQQTPGQGLQFLFEYFSETQRNKGNFPGRFSGRQFSNSRSEMNVSTLELGDSALYLCASSSQGMDYGYTFGSGTRLTVV.